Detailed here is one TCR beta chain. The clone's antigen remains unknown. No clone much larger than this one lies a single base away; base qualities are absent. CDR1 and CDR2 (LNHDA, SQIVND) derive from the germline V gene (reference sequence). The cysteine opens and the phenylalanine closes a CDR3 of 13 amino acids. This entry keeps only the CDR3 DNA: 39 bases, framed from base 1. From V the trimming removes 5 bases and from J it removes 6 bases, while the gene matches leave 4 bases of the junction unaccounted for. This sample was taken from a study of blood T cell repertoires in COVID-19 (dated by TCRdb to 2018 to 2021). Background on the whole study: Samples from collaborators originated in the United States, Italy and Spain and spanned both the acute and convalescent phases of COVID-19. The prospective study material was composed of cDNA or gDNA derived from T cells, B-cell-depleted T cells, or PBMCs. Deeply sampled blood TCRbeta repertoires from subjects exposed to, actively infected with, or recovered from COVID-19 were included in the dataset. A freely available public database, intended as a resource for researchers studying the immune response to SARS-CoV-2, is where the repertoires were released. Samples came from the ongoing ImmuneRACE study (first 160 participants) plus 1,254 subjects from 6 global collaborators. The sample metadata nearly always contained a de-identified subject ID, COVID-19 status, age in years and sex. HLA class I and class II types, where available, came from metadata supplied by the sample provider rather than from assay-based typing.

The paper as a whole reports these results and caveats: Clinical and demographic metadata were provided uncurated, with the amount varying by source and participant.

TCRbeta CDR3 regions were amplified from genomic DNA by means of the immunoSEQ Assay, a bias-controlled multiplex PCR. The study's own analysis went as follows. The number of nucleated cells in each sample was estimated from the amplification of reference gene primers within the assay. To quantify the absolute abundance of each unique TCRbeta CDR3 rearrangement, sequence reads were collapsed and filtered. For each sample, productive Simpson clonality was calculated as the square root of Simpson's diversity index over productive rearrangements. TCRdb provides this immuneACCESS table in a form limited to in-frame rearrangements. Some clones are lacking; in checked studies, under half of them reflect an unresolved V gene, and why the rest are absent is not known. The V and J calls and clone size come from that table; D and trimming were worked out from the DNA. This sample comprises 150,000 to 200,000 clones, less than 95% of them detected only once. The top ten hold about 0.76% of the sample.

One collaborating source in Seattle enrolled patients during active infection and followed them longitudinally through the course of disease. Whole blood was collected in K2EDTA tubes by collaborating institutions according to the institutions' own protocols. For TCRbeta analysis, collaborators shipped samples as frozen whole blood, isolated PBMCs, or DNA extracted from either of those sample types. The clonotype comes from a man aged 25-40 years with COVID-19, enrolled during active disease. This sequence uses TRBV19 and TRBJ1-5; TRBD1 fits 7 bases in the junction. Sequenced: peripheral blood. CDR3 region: CASSLAGGQPQHF. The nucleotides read TGTGCCAGTAGTTTAGCAGGGGGTCAGCCCCAGCATTTT.